These 8 T cell receptor beta chains came from one sample sequenced in a study of blood T cell repertoires in COVID-19 (dated by TCRdb to 2020 to 2022). The receptor library was made with the immunoSEQ multiplex PCR assay. TCRdb limited this immuneACCESS table to in-frame rearrangements with V and J called. A share of clones is missing; checked studies link under half to unresolved V genes, and the rest is unexplained. Within this sample are roughly 340,000 clones, with 88% of them counted one time only. The top ten clonotypes cover approximately 7.3% of the sample. Sequenced input: peripheral blood. All receptors derive from a woman in her 70s with COVID-19, enrolled during active disease.

V and J are TRBV28 and TRBJ2-7, with D possibly TRBD1 on 5 matching bases. Germline V gene sequence: CDR1 MDHEN, CDR2 SYDVKM. Trimming took off 4 bases at V and 5 bases at J, with 12 bases between the two ends. This CDR3 has 13 residues. The CDR3 DNA sequence: TGTGCCAGCAGTTCGCCAGGACACGACGAGCAGTACTTC. It is translated as CASSSPGHDEQYF.

This CDR3 reads CASSRSNTGELFF. For the CDR3, the DNA is TGTGCCAGCAGCAGGTCGAACACCGGGGAGCTGTTTTTT. This chain uses TRBV12-3 or TRBV12-4 with TRBJ2-2; D is uncertain. This CDR3 has 13 amino acids. V lost 6 bases and J 0 bases, leaving 5 bases between the germline ends.

The chain uses TRBV7-2 and TRBJ2-1; D gene unclear. The germline CDR1 and CDR2 sequences are SGHTA and FQGNSA. V lost 2 bases, J lost 3 bases, and 5 bases lay in between. The CDR3 length is 13 residues. CDR3 in DNA: TGTGCCAGCAGCTTAACAGACTACAATGAGCAGTTCTTC. This encodes CASSLTDYNEQFF.

The gene calls are TRBV6-5 and TRBJ1-2, with D uncertain. There are 15 residues in the CDR3. V was trimmed by 2 bases and J by 0 bases, leaving 10 bases between them. Germline V gene data show CDR1 as MNHEY and CDR2 as SVGAGI. The CDR3 DNA sequence: TGTGCCAGCAGTTACAAGGCAGGCGCTAACTATGGCTACACCTTC. It encodes CASSYKAGANYGYTF.

This clone was counted a single time. The chain combines TRBV4-2 with TRBJ1-4; a weak D match, TRBD1 (5 bases). The germline CDR1 and CDR2 sequences are LGHNA and YNFKEQ. Trimming stripped 0 bases from V and 0 bases from J, with 8 bases between. This CDR3 is 16 amino acids long. The CDR3 protein is CASSQEDTTTNEKLFF. CDR3 in DNA: TGTGCCAGCAGCCAAGAGGACACCACAACTAATGAAAAACTGTTTTTT.

This CDR3 is CASRTRTGDETEAFF. In DNA, the CDR3 is TGCGCCAGCAGAACCCGGACAGGGGATGAGACTGAAGCTTTCTTT. The V gene is TRBV5-1, the J gene TRBJ1-1, with 9 bases matching TRBD1. In germline, CDR1 is SGHRS, CDR2 YFSETQ. V dropped 5 bases and J dropped 5; count of bases not matched to a gene: 10. The CDR3 is 15 residues long.

The chain combines TRBV27 with TRBJ2-2, with a tentative D call TRBD1 (6 bases). Per the germline V gene, CDR1 is MNHEY and CDR2 is SMNVEV (reference sequence). V lost 5 bases, J lost 4 bases, and 11 bases lay in between. CDR3 length: 14 amino acids. CDR3 protein: CASSIIRGTGELFF. The CDR3 DNA reads TGTGCCAGCAGTATTATCAGGGGCACCGGGGAGCTGTTTTTT.

The sample holds a few counts of this clone. The chain joins TRBV19 to TRBJ1-5, with D possibly TRBD1 on 6 matching bases. The CDR3 totals 14 residues. Trimming stripped 7 bases from V and 5 bases from J, with 15 bases between. Germline CDR1 reads LNHDA; CDR2 reads SQIVND (reference sequence). CDR3 nucleotide sequence: TGTGCCAGTATAGGTCAGGGGCGGTATCAGCCCCAGCATTTT. Translated, it gives CASIGQGRYQPQHF.